The 24 T cell receptor beta chains below were found in one sample sequenced in a study of cytomegalovirus exposure and HLA in healthy donors. PCR amplification relied on 60 Vbeta primers (plus 13 Jbeta primers). Repertoires were generated with immunoSEQ multiplex PCR, while TCRdb's copy carries only in-frame clones and drops some. The data contain around 120,000 clones, roughly 84% of them singletons. Sequences were obtained from PBMCs. These receptors all come from a boy between 10 and 17 years old in good health and CMV-seronegative.

The genes are TRBV9 and TRBJ2-3, with a weak D call TRBD2 (6 bases). Per germline, CDR1 SGDLS and CDR2 YYNGEE. Trimming removed 2 bases from V and 3 bases from J, with 10 bases in between. The CDR3 has 14 residues. The CDR3 nucleotides read TGTGCCAGCAGCGTGGGAGGTTGGACAGATACGCAGTATTTT. Its translation: CASSVGGWTDTQYF. Full variable domain (missing parts from reference TRBV9 and TRBJ2-3): DSGVTQTPKHLITATGQRVTLRCSPRSGDLSVYWYQQSLDQGLQFLIQYYNGEERAKGNILERFSAQQFPDLHSELNLSSLELGDSALYFCASSVGGWTDTQYFGPGTRLTVL.

The J gene is TRBJ2-3, the V gene TRBV27; TRBD2 might be the D (5 bases). V was shortened by 3 bases and J by 0 bases, with 7 bases between the two germline ends. Germline-derived CDR1 and CDR2 are MNHEY and SMNVEV (reference sequence). CDR3 size: 14 residues. The CDR3 is CASSLGGSTDTQYF. The CDR3 region has the DNA TGTGCCAGCAGTTTGGGCGGGAGCACAGATACGCAGTATTTT.

The rearrangement uses TRBV7-8 and TRBJ1-6; TRBD1 is a possible D gene (5 bases). The ends were cut back, 5 bases at V and 9 bases at J, with 14 bases in the middle. Germline V gives CDR1 SGHVS, CDR2 FQNEAQ. The CDR3 runs 14 residues. The CDR3 sequence is CASSTGGSGSPLHF. Here the CDR3 DNA reads TGTGCCAGCAGCACGGGGGGGAGTGGTTCACCCCTCCACTTT.

The rearrangement links TRBV18 to TRBJ2-1; 10 positions match TRBD2. With V trimmed by 3 bases and J by 1 base, 3 bases remained unmatched. The CDR3 consists of 16 residues. The V gene's germline CDR1 is KGHSH and CDR2 LQKENI. The CDR3 DNA follows: TGTGCCAGCTCACCTGGACTAGCGGCTTCCTACAATGAGCAGTTCTTC. Translating gives CASSPGLAASYNEQFF.

In regard to this clone: Germline and junction disagree at one end, which may indicate a read error. The chain carries TRBV5-1 and TRBJ1-2; 8 positions match TRBD1. This CDR3 region has 15 residues. CDR1 and CDR2 from the germline V gene are SGHRS and YFSETQ. In DNA form, the CDR3 reads TGCGCCAGCAGCACAGACAGGGGCCTTGAGTATGGCTACCCCTTC. It translates to CASSTDRGLEYGYPF.

The chain couples TRBV19 to TRBJ2-2, with D unresolved. The ends were cut back, 5 bases at V and 3 bases at J, with 13 bases in the middle. The CDR3 runs to 15 residues. The germline V gene has CDR1 LNHDA and CDR2 SQIVND (reference sequence). As DNA, the CDR3 is TGTGCCAGTAGTCGAATCGACATTGACACCGGGGAGCTGTTTTTT. This translates into CASSRIDIDTGELFF.

The gene calls are TRBV7-6 and TRBJ2-1, with 12 bases lining up with TRBD2. Looked up from germline, CDR1 is SGHVS and CDR2 is FNYEAQ. The CDR3 covers 12 residues. V was pared by 6 bases and J by 10 bases, with 1 base of the junction left unmatched. CDR3 amino acids: CASRLAGGEQFF. Here the CDR3 DNA reads TGTGCCAGCAGACTAGCGGGGGGAGAGCAGTTCTTC.

The table lists this clone with a count of one. The chain employs TRBV6-1 and TRBJ2-1, with 9 bases fitting TRBD2. Losses at the gene ends were 2 bases for V and 5 bases for J; bases not matched to a gene: 4. Germline CDR1 MNHNS, CDR2 SASEGT. The length of the CDR3 is 15 residues. The DNA of the CDR3 is TGTGCCAGCAGTGAATCGGCGGGAGGGAACAATGAGCAGTTCTTC. Its protein is CASSESAGGNNEQFF.

This chain's CDR3 is CASSLPKSGGYTF. As DNA, the CDR3 is TGTGCCAGCTCACTTCCCAAATCGGGTGGCTACACCTTC. The J gene is TRBJ1-2, the V gene TRBV18; D remains ambiguous. The CDR3 has 13 residues. V was pared by 4 bases and J by 7 bases, with 13 bases between. The germline V gene encodes CDR1 KGHSH and CDR2 LQKENI. The whole variable domain, filled in from reference TRBV18 and TRBJ1-2, reads NAGVMQNPRHLVRRRGQEARLRCSPMKGHSHVYWYRQLPEEGLKFMVYLQKENIIDESGMPKERFSAEFPKEGPSILRIQQVVRGDSAAYFCASSLPKSGGYTFGSGTRLTVV.

V gene TRBV6-5 combines with J gene TRBJ2-1, with 7 bases aligning to TRBD2. CDR3 length equals 14 residues. J lost 7 bases, V lost 5 bases, and 8 bases had no gene match. CDR1 is MNHEY and CDR2 is SVGAGI in the germline V gene. The CDR3 DNA follows: TGTGCCAGCAGTCCCGGACTAGATTTAAATGAGCAGTTCTTC. It yields the protein CASSPGLDLNEQFF.

This chain links TRBV7-2 with TRBJ2-6; D remains unclear. Germline V gives CDR1 SGHTA, CDR2 FQGNSA. The CDR3 runs 17 residues. Trimming cost V 0 bases and J 0 bases, with 9 bases left between them. CDR3: CASSLATLTSGANVLTF. In nucleotides, the CDR3 is TGTGCCAGCAGCTTAGCGACTCTAACCTCTGGGGCCAACGTCCTGACTTTC.

The rearrangement joins TRBV29-1 to TRBJ2-2; TRBD1 matches 9 bases. CDR1 and CDR2 (germline): SQVTM, ANQGSEA. The CDR3 has 14 residues. J was trimmed by 6 bases and V by 2 bases; bases with no gene match: 4. DNA for the CDR3: TGCAGCGTTGAAAGGGACAGGGAACCCGGGGAGCTGTTTTTT. Protein sequence: CSVERDREPGELFF.

The J gene is TRBJ2-7, the V gene TRBV18; 10 bases match TRBD1. V lost 0 bases and J lost 7; bases outside the gene matches: 9. The CDR3 extends over 16 amino acids. Germline V gene data show CDR1 as KGHSH and CDR2 as LQKENI. The CDR3 DNA reads TGTGCCAGCTCACCACCCGTCGGGACAGGGGCGGAGGAGCAGTACTTC. Translated, it gives CASSPPVGTGAEEQYF.

The chain recombines TRBV30 with TRBJ2-7, with 7 bases matching TRBD2. The CDR3 covers 13 residues. Germline-derived CDR1 and CDR2 are GTSNPN and SVGIG (reference sequence). After removal of 0 bases from V and 2 bases from J, the junction contained 1 base not matched to a gene. CDR3 sequence: CAWSVAGTYEQYF. The CDR3 bases are TGTGCCTGGAGTGTAGCGGGGACCTACGAGCAGTACTTC.

This chain links TRBV27 with TRBJ2-3; D uncertain. V was shortened by 4 bases and J by 0 bases, with 5 bases between the two germline ends. Germline assignment: CDR1 MNHEY and CDR2 SMNVEV (reference sequence). This CDR3 has 13 amino acids. The CDR3 coding sequence is TGTGCCAGCAGTTCAGTTAGCACAGATACGCAGTATTTT. This codes for CASSSVSTDTQYF.

This clone was seen just once. The chain couples TRBV27 to TRBJ1-2; possibly TRBD1 for D (6 bases). The germline gives CDR1 MNHEY, CDR2 SMNVEV (reference sequence). V was clipped by 3 bases and J by 4 bases, with 18 bases between them. The CDR3 sequence is 16 residues long. As DNA, the CDR3 is TGTGCCAGCAGTTTGTCAGGGGACCCGTCGGCCTATGGCTACACCTTC. This codes for CASSLSGDPSAYGYTF.

This clone was seen only once. The chain is built from TRBV4-3 and TRBJ2-2; 8 bases line up with TRBD1. The CDR3 covers 16 residues. V was pared by 4 bases and J by 6 bases, with 10 bases of the junction left unmatched. The germline CDR1 and CDR2 sequences are LGHNA and YSLEER. CDR3 sequence reads: CASSPRVGRGPGELFF. The DNA of the CDR3 is TGCGCCAGCAGCCCACGGGTTGGCAGGGGGCCCGGGGAGCTGTTTTTT.

The chain carries TRBV18 and TRBJ1-1; 8 bases fit TRBD1. Per the germline V gene, CDR1 is KGHSH and CDR2 is LQKENI. V shed 6 bases and J 8 bases; nucleotides not matched to a gene: 8. The CDR3 has 13 amino acids. DNA for the CDR3: TGTGCCAGCTCCCGGGGACAGGACATGGAAGCTTTCTTT. Translation gives CASSRGQDMEAFF.

The J gene is TRBJ2-2, the V gene TRBV30; TRBD2 matches at 7 bases. This CDR3 has 13 amino acids. From germline, CDR1 is GTSNPN and CDR2 SVGIG (reference sequence). V dropped 2 bases and J dropped 8; count of bases not matched to a gene: 5. Here the CDR3 reads CAWSIRLAGELFF. For the CDR3, the DNA is TGTGCCTGGAGTATCCGACTAGCTGGGGAGCTGTTTTTT.

The chain has TRBV5-6 and TRBJ1-5; tentatively, D is TRBD1 (5 bases). The CDR3 totals 14 residues. From germline, CDR1 is SGHDT and CDR2 YYEEEE. V was pared by 1 base and J by 3 bases, with 8 bases between. CDR3 nucleotide sequence: TGTGCCAGCAGCTTGTGGGGACTCAATCAGCCCCAGCATTTT. Amino acids: CASSLWGLNQPQHF. Filled out from reference TRBV5-6 and TRBJ1-5, the complete variable domain reads DAGVTQSPTHLIKTRGQQVTLRCSPKSGHDTVSWYQQALGQGPQFIFQYYEEEERQRGNFPDRFSGHQFPNYSSELNVNALLLGDSALYLCASSLWGLNQPQHFGDGTRLSIL.

The chain joins TRBV27 to TRBJ1-5; TRBD1 agrees at 8 bases. Per the germline V gene, CDR1 is MNHEY and CDR2 is SMNVEV (reference sequence). The CDR3 has 15 residues. Unmatched junction bases numbered 6, after V lost 2 bases and J lost 6 bases. The CDR3: CASSLQGAWGQPQHF. The CDR3 DNA reads TGTGCCAGCAGTTTACAGGGGGCGTGGGGTCAGCCCCAGCATTTT.

The chain combines TRBV19 with TRBJ2-7, with no clear D. This CDR3 is 13 amino acids long. V was cut by 3 bases and J by 2 bases, with 8 bases left in between. In germline, CDR1 is LNHDA, CDR2 SQIVND (reference sequence). CDR3 region: CASSMSGAYEQYF. Here the CDR3 DNA reads TGTGCCAGTAGTATGAGTGGTGCCTACGAGCAGTACTTC. The variable domain in full, completed from reference TRBV19 and TRBJ2-7, reads DGGITQSPKYLFRKEGQNVTLSCEQNLNHDAMYWYRQDPGQGLRLIYYSQIVNDFQKGDIAEGYSVSREKKESFPLTVTSAQKNPTAFYLCASSMSGAYEQYFGPGTRLTVT.

V usage is TRBV2 and J usage is TRBJ2-5; TRBD1 might be the D (7 bases). The CDR3 runs to 15 residues. V gave up 5 bases and J gave up 2 bases, with 15 bases separating them. Per the germline V gene, CDR1 is SNHLY and CDR2 is FYNNEI. In DNA, the CDR3 is TGTGCCAGCAGTAAGACAGGGAGGTATCAAGAGACCCAGTACTTC. It codes for CASSKTGRYQETQYF.

The rearrangement links TRBV5-5 to TRBJ1-1; a possible D gene is TRBD1 (6 bases). This CDR3 is built from 13 residues. Trimming took 3 bases from V and 7 from J, leaving 13 bases between them. Germline-derived CDR1 and CDR2 are SGHKS and YYEKEE (reference sequence). In nucleotides, the CDR3 is TGTGCCAGCAGCTGGACAGTGTTAGGTGAAGCTTTCTTT. It encodes CASSWTVLGEAFF.